This note documents a single TCR beta chain sequence. This sample is drawn from a study of blood T cell repertoires in COVID-19. Study context: Acute and convalescent COVID-19 samples came from the United States, Italy and Spain.

Using immunoSEQ multiplex PCR, the repertoire was profiled, and TCRdb retains in-frame clones only, with some absent. Of approximately 210,000 clones in the sample, 82% were seen once. The CDR3 is made up of 14 amino acids. Germline trimming cut 7 bases from V and 0 bases from J; bases unmatched to any gene: 3. Per germline, CDR1 MDHEN and CDR2 SYDVKM. The sequencing sample was made of peripheral blood. This chain joins TRBV28 and TRBJ2-1, with 7 positions matching TRBD2. This sequence originates from a woman of 80 years or more with acute or convalescent COVID-19. The CDR3 nucleotides are TGTGCCAGCACCACTAGCGCCTCCTACAATGAGCAGTTCTTC. Translating it yields CASTTSASYNEQFF.